Listed below are T cell receptor beta chains from one sample, sequenced in a study of OX40 agonist ivuxolimab in advanced cancers. Some clones are missing from TCRdb's copy, which holds only in-frame ones; the method was immunoSEQ multiplex PCR. The sample shows 65,000 to 95,000 clones, about 91% of them seen only once. The sample was CD4+ or CD8+ T cells sorted from blood, taken in a trial of the OX40 agonist ivuxolimab. These receptor sequences come from an adult with an advanced solid tumor such as melanoma, head and neck, liver or kidney cancer. The conserved cysteine and the conserved F or W are not part of the CDR3 here. The order of the fields is D gene, J gene, V gene, CDR3 protein. The D gene is left open where the match is weak.

d_gene: TRBD1; j_gene: TRBJ1-5; v_gene: TRBV27; CDR3aa: ASSLSPLGQGARGDQPQH
d_gene: .; j_gene: TRBJ1-6; v_gene: TRBV5-6; CDR3aa: ASSLALGFPLH
d_gene: .; j_gene: TRBJ1-3; v_gene: TRBV4-2; CDR3aa: ASSQGKGAGNTIY
d_gene: .; j_gene: TRBJ2-7; v_gene: TRBV18; CDR3aa: ASSPRDISYEQY
d_gene: TRBD2; j_gene: TRBJ2-1; v_gene: TRBV5-1; CDR3aa: ASSASSGGNEQF
d_gene: TRBD2; j_gene: TRBJ2-1; v_gene: TRBV11-2; CDR3aa: ASSSMTSGHNEQF
d_gene: TRBD1; j_gene: TRBJ2-5; v_gene: TRBV5-6; CDR3aa: ASSGDRQETQY
d_gene: .; j_gene: TRBJ1-1; v_gene: TRBV6-5; CDR3aa: ASKGGGVSTEAF
d_gene: TRBD1; j_gene: TRBJ1-5; v_gene: TRBV2; CDR3aa: ASREDRGLSQPQH
d_gene: .; j_gene: TRBJ1-2; v_gene: TRBV19; CDR3aa: ASRSRYDGYT
d_gene: .; j_gene: TRBJ2-5; v_gene: TRBV9; CDR3aa: ASSVEQQETQY
d_gene: .; j_gene: TRBJ2-1; v_gene: TRBV19; CDR3aa: ASSKGPSSYNEQF
d_gene: .; j_gene: TRBJ1-4; v_gene: TRBV5-1; CDR3aa: ASSGGGSYEKLF
d_gene: TRBD1; j_gene: TRBJ2-7; v_gene: TRBV28; CDR3aa: ASSLPGQISYEQY
d_gene: .; j_gene: TRBJ1-1; v_gene: TRBV6-5; CDR3aa: ASSGGATAF
d_gene: TRBD2; j_gene: TRBJ2-3; v_gene: TRBV9; CDR3aa: ASSVATGLAGGPGTDTQY
d_gene: .; j_gene: TRBJ1-2; v_gene: TRBV6-6; CDR3aa: ASSPRGKNYGYT
d_gene: .; j_gene: TRBJ1-1; v_gene: TRBV5-1; CDR3aa: ASSYEGPNTEAF
d_gene: .; j_gene: TRBJ1-2; v_gene: TRBV4-2; CDR3aa: ASSQVLPDFYGYT
d_gene: .; j_gene: TRBJ2-6; v_gene: TRBV18; CDR3aa: ASSPPGSRGANVLT
d_gene: TRBD1; j_gene: TRBJ2-2; v_gene: TRBV5-5; CDR3aa: ASSLPGTVHTGELF
d_gene: .; j_gene: TRBJ1-1; v_gene: TRBV27; CDR3aa: ASSPDGLGNTEAF
d_gene: .; j_gene: TRBJ2-4; v_gene: TRBV28; CDR3aa: ASSPPTAAKNIQY
d_gene: .; j_gene: TRBJ1-2; v_gene: TRBV10-3; CDR3aa: AISDHPVEGYT
d_gene: .; j_gene: TRBJ2-3; v_gene: TRBV18; CDR3aa: ASSDTDTQY
d_gene: .; j_gene: TRBJ2-2; v_gene: TRBV4-1; CDR3aa: ASSQEGVVDTGELF
d_gene: .; j_gene: TRBJ2-2; v_gene: TRBV5-1; CDR3aa: ASSFRVSTGELF
d_gene: .; j_gene: TRBJ2-7; v_gene: TRBV4-1; CDR3aa: ASSQARGGVLHEQY
d_gene: .; j_gene: TRBJ2-7; v_gene: TRBV10-1; CDR3aa: ASRKTGRPSYEQY
d_gene: .; j_gene: TRBJ1-5; v_gene: TRBV4-1; CDR3aa: ASSQPRGGVSNQPQH
d_gene: .; j_gene: TRBJ2-3; v_gene: TRBV7-2; CDR3aa: ASSRVASSGDTQY
d_gene: TRBD2; j_gene: TRBJ2-3; v_gene: TRBV6-6; CDR3aa: AGQLAGTDTQY
d_gene: .; j_gene: TRBJ2-7; v_gene: TRBV6-1; CDR3aa: ASSDLSGRGEQY
d_gene: TRBD1; j_gene: TRBJ1-5; v_gene: TRBV28; CDR3aa: ASLTGTGLNQPQH
d_gene: TRBD2; j_gene: TRBJ2-1; v_gene: TRBV11-3; CDR3aa: ASSGLAGENEQF
d_gene: .; j_gene: TRBJ2-3; v_gene: TRBV29-1; CDR3aa: SVVSRSTDTQY